The 25 T cell receptor beta chains below all came from one sample that was sequenced in a study of T cells after yellow fever vaccination. TCRdb analysed the 5' RACE reads with MiXCR anew, one entry per CDR3 protein. The repertoire holds approximately 150,000 distinct CDR3 sequences, with over 7% as singletons. The sample consisted of CD8+ T cells sorted from PBMCs, taken 45 days after the yellow fever booster vaccination. These TCRs come from a man aged 18 to 29 who received the YFV17D yellow fever vaccine.

A few counts support this clonotype. This chain uses TRBV4-3 with TRBJ1-6; D unresolved. The CDR3 sequence is 15 residues long. Germline CDR1 is LGHNA and CDR2 is YSLEER. Between the trimmed V and J ends, which lost 0 bases and 11 bases, there was a span of 14 bases. CDR3 region: CASSQDAEWGAPLHF. The CDR3 region has the DNA TGCGCCAGCAGCCAAGATGCTGAGTGGGGAGCACCCCTCCACTTT.

This clonotype showed up many times. The J gene is TRBJ1-2, the V gene TRBV19; D is uncertain. Germline lookup yields CDR1 LNHDA and CDR2 SQIVND (reference sequence). Deletions cut 10 bases from V and 6 bases from J, with 21 bases between. This CDR3 is 14 amino acids long. The CDR3 DNA is TGTGCCACCACGAGCGGCCCTCGCGGAAATGGCTACACCTTC. This encodes CATTSGPRGNGYTF.

This chain uses TRBV15 with TRBJ2-7; the D gene is possibly TRBD2 (7 bases). V was cut by 1 base and J by 2 bases, with 15 bases left in between. Germline V lookup: CDR1 LNHNV, CDR2 YYDKDF (reference sequence). The CDR3 runs to 16 residues. The CDR3 DNA is TGTGCCACCAGCAGAGCCCAGGGAGGGGACACCTACGAGCAGTACGTC. Residues: CATSRAQGGDTYEQYV.

This clonotype was observed a few times. The chain joins TRBV6-2 or TRBV6-3 to TRBJ2-3; D unclear. Germline CDR1 and CDR2: MNHEY and SVGEGT. The CDR3 is made up of 18 amino acids. Trimming removed 0 bases at V and 0 bases at J, with 16 bases between. CDR3 nucleotides: TGTGCCAGCAGTTACTCGAAGAGGACGCGGATTAGCACAGATACGCAGTATTTT. Encoded protein: CASSYSKRTRISTDTQYF.

This clonotype was counted at least ten times. CDR3 coding DNA: TGTGCCAGCAGCGGAGTCCCGGGTCTACGGTCCTACGAGCAGTACTTC. Residues: CASSGVPGLRSYEQYF. The gene calls are TRBV9 and TRBJ2-7; D uncertain. V lost 3 bases, J lost 1 base, and 17 bases lay in between. The CDR3 is made up of 16 amino acids. The germline CDR1 and CDR2 sequences are SGDLS and YYNGEE.

The chain combines TRBV25-1 with TRBJ2-7; tentatively, D is TRBD1 or TRBD2 (5 bases each). V lost 8 bases and J 7 bases, leaving 15 bases between the germline ends. The CDR3 loop spans 12 amino acids. Germline V gene lookup returns CDR1 MGHDK and CDR2 SYGVNS. The CDR3 nucleotides are TGTGCCAGCCCGGCGGGCAGGGAGGAGCAGTACGTC. Encoded protein: CASPAGREEQYV.

The V and J genes are TRBV10-3 and TRBJ2-2; a possible D gene is TRBD2 (6 bases). V dropped 3 bases and J dropped 3 bases, with 14 bases sitting between them. The germline V gene has CDR1 ENHRY and CDR2 SYGVKD. The CDR3 loop spans 16 amino acids. The CDR3 DNA reads as TGTGCCATCAGTGACTTCTCGGGGGTTGACACCGGGGAGCTGTTTTTT. This codes for CAISDFSGVDTGELFF.

This clonotype was seen repeatedly, ten times or more. This CDR3 reads CASSLTGTGSGANVLTF. As DNA, the CDR3 is TGTGCCAGCAGTTTAACTGGGACAGGGTCTGGGGCCAACGTCCTGACTTTC. The rearrangement joins TRBV28 to TRBJ2-6, with 9 bases identical to TRBD1. The CDR3 runs 17 residues. Per germline, CDR1 MDHEN and CDR2 SYDVKM. Trimming took 2 bases from V and 1 from J; bases not matched to a gene: 3.

The V call is TRBV15, the J call TRBJ2-2; D could derive from TRBD1 or TRBD2 (5 bases each). Trimming cost V 5 bases and J 3 bases, with 10 bases left between them. The germline gives CDR1 LNHNV, CDR2 YYDKDF (reference sequence). The CDR3 totals 14 residues. CDR3 region: CATSVGTDTGELFF. CDR3 bases: TGTGCCACCAGCGTCGGGACGGACACCGGGGAGCTGTTTTTT.

This chain connects TRBV6-6 to TRBJ2-1; maybe TRBD1 (5 bases). This CDR3 contains 13 residues. V lost 4 bases and J lost 8, with 12 bases in between. Germline CDR1 and CDR2: MNHNY and SVGAGI (reference sequence). This chain's CDR3 is CASSLSRVHEQFF. CDR3 coding DNA: TGTGCCAGCAGTTTGTCCAGGGTCCATGAGCAGTTCTTC.

J is TRBJ2-3 and V is TRBV7-2; 8 nucleotides match TRBD2. CDR3 length equals 14 residues. Germline CDR1 and CDR2: SGHTA and FQGNSA. Germline trimming cut 5 bases from V and 5 bases from J; bases unmatched to any gene: 6. DNA for the CDR3: TGTGCCAGCAGCCTCGGACTAGCTGGAGATACGCAGTATTTT. Translating gives CASSLGLAGDTQYF.

This clonotype was recorded a few times. J is TRBJ1-1 and V is TRBV20-1; unclear D gene. CDR3 length: 13 residues. V was cut by 6 bases and J by 0 bases, with 11 bases left in between. Germline loops: CDR1 DFQATT, CDR2 SNEGSKA (reference sequence). The CDR3 DNA sequence: TGCAGTGCAACGGACGGCGTGAACACTGAAGCTTTCTTT. It encodes CSATDGVNTEAFF.

J is TRBJ2-7 and V is TRBV6-2 or TRBV6-3; D is unclear. The CDR3 contains 13 residues. The germline V gene encodes CDR1 MNHEY and CDR2 SVGEGT. V gave up 3 bases and J gave up 6 bases, with 12 bases separating them. CDR3 nucleotide sequence: TGTGCCAGCAGTTATTCGGAACAGAGCGAGCAGTACGTC. This codes for CASSYSEQSEQYV.

The J gene is TRBJ1-5, the V gene TRBV2, with unresolved D. From germline, CDR1 is SNHLY and CDR2 FYNNEI. The CDR3 totals 14 residues. V was clipped by 5 bases and J by 1 base, with 9 bases between them. The CDR3 nucleotides read TGTGCCAGCAGTAAGCAGCGGAGCAATCAGCCCCAGCATTTT. Its translation: CASSKQRSNQPQHF.

This clonotype was picked up many times. The chain links TRBV6-5 to TRBJ2-7; 7 bases line up with TRBD1. The germline V gene encodes CDR1 MNHEY and CDR2 SVGAGI. V shed 4 bases, J shed 4 bases, and the junction held 10 bases outside the gene matches. There are 15 residues in the CDR3. CDR3 DNA: TGTGCCAGCAGTTTTTCCGGGGCAGGGGGTTACGAGCAGTACGTC. This gives the protein CASSFSGAGGYEQYV.

V and J are TRBV10-3 and TRBJ2-1; TRBD2 matches 10 bases. CDR3 length: 18 amino acids. Looked up from germline, CDR1 is ENHRY and CDR2 is SYGVKD. V lost 6 bases to trimming and J lost 1 base; unmatched junction nucleotides: 12. The CDR3 region is CAIRSGGAVDRSYNEQFF. CDR3 in DNA: TGTGCCATCAGGAGCGGGGGGGCTGTTGATAGGTCCTACAATGAGCAGTTCTTC.

This clonotype has just a few counts. The CDR3 sequence: CASAGGGVHEQYF. The DNA of the CDR3 is TGCGCCAGCGCTGGGGGAGGGGTGCACGAGCAGTACTTC. V gene TRBV5-1 combines with J gene TRBJ2-7, with 7 bases aligning to TRBD2. Germline V gene data show CDR1 as SGHRS and CDR2 as YFSETQ. CDR3 length: 13 residues. The V gene end was trimmed by 7 bases and the J gene end by 5 bases; junction bases not matched to a gene: 9. The full variable domain, its missing parts supplied by reference TRBV5-1 and TRBJ2-7, is KAGVTQTPRYLIKTRGQQVTLSCSPISGHRSVSWYQQTPGQGLQFLFEYFSETQRNKGNFPGRFSGRQFSNSRSEMNVSTLELGDSALYLCASAGGGVHEQYFGPGTRLTVT.

This clonotype was seen a handful of times. This chain joins TRBV3-1 and TRBJ2-7, with a tentative D call TRBD1 (6 bases). Germline values: CDR1 LGHDT, CDR2 YNNKEL (reference sequence). V was pared by 5 bases and J by 5 bases, with 13 bases between. The CDR3 contains 13 residues. The CDR3 is CASSGQGRHEQYF. The CDR3 DNA reads TGTGCCAGCAGCGGGCAGGGGAGACACGAGCAGTACTTC.

This clonotype came up a few times. The chain combines TRBV6-2 or TRBV6-3 with TRBJ2-1, with TRBD2 matching 11 bases. J lost 7 bases, V lost 4 bases, and 6 bases had no gene match. The CDR3 is made up of 15 amino acids. Germline loops: CDR1 MNHEY, CDR2 SVGEGT. In nucleotides, the CDR3 is TGTGCCAGCAGTTCCCGACTAGCGGGGTTGAATGAGCAGTTCTTC. This codes for CASSSRLAGLNEQFF.

This clonotype was seen at least ten times. This chain joins TRBV7-9 and TRBJ1-1, with D uncertain. The CDR3 is 16 amino acids. Germline lookup yields CDR1 SEHNR and CDR2 FQNEAQ (reference sequence). The ends were cut back, 3 bases at V and 0 bases at J, with 14 bases in the middle. CDR3 DNA sequence: TGTGCCAGCAGCTTTGACGCCTCGGGCCTGAACACTGAAGCTTTCTTT. Protein sequence: CASSFDASGLNTEAFF.

CDR3 nucleotide sequence: TGTGCCAGCAGCAGACCGGGGGGAGATACGCAGTATTTT. Translation: CASSRPGGDTQYF. The chain combines TRBV7-9 with TRBJ2-3; the match to TRBD2 covers 7 bases. The CDR3 is made up of 13 amino acids. V gave up 5 bases and J gave up 5 bases; unmatched junction bases: 4. CDR1 and CDR2 (germline): SEHNR, FQNEAQ (reference sequence).

Only a few counts were recorded for this clonotype. The V call is TRBV28, the J call TRBJ2-5, with 9 positions matching TRBD2. Germline CDR1 is MDHEN and CDR2 is SYDVKM. Trimming removed 3 bases from V and 7 bases from J; junction bases left unmatched: 9. This CDR3 is 15 amino acids long. CDR3 loop: CASSFLAGRLGTQYF. CDR3 sequence (DNA): TGTGCCAGCAGTTTTCTAGCGGGGCGGTTAGGGACCCAGTACTTC.

The gene calls are TRBV6-2 or TRBV6-3 and TRBJ2-3; no clear D. V shed 2 bases and J shed 3 bases, with 6 bases lying between them. The CDR3 is 13 residues long. Germline CDR1 MNHEY, CDR2 SVGEGT. The CDR3 DNA reads as TGTGCCAGCAGTTACGTGGAGACAGATACGCAGTATTTT. Its protein product is CASSYVETDTQYF.

This clonotype was recorded a few times. The V and J genes are TRBV7-9 and TRBJ2-1; D unclear. Germline CDR1 SEHNR, CDR2 FQNEAQ (reference sequence). This CDR3 is 15 amino acids long. The germline V and J ends were trimmed by 2 bases and 5 bases, with 13 bases remaining between them. CDR3: CASSLLTLLDNEQFF. In DNA form, the CDR3 reads TGTGCCAGCAGCTTACTGACGCTTCTCGACAATGAGCAGTTCTTC.

This clonotype has just one count. The V call is TRBV9, the J call TRBJ2-1; 7 nucleotides line up with TRBD1. Germline trimming cut 0 bases from V and 3 bases from J; bases unmatched to any gene: 3. Per the germline V gene, CDR1 is SGDLS and CDR2 is YYNGEE. The CDR3 consists of 15 residues. CDR3 in amino acids: CASSVDGTDYNEQFF. The DNA for the CDR3 is TGTGCCAGCAGCGTAGATGGGACAGACTACAATGAGCAGTTCTTC.